This passage covers 30 T cell receptor beta chains from one sample sequenced in a study of PD-1 blockade in classical Hodgkin lymphoma. Every patient was affected by relapse after autologous stem cell transplantation, while exposure to brentuximab vedotin was not uniform. Assay used: immunoSEQ multiplex PCR; TCRdb lists only in-frame clones, some missing. The table records roughly 96,000 clones, approximately 89% of them present only once. The sequencing used peripheral blood mononuclear cells (PBMCs), collected before the second cycle of nivolumab. Every receptor here comes from a human donor with classical Hodgkin lymphoma.

The chain combines TRBV27 with TRBJ1-6; no firm D call. V dropped 4 bases and J dropped 2 bases, with 12 bases sitting between them. The CDR3 totals 16 residues. Per germline, CDR1 MNHEY and CDR2 SMNVEV (reference sequence). CDR3: CASSSLFYAYNSPLHF. For the CDR3, the DNA is TGTGCCAGCAGTTCCCTGTTCTACGCCTATAATTCACCCCTCCACTTT.

The V and J genes are TRBV5-4 and TRBJ2-1, with no clear D. Germline lookup yields CDR1 SGHNT and CDR2 YYREEE (reference sequence). V was trimmed by 4 bases and J by 7 bases, leaving 18 bases between them. This CDR3 region has 15 residues. CDR3 nucleotides: TGTGCCAGCAGCCAGATCGTTGGGCAAATGAATGAGCAGTTCTTC. Its translation is CASSQIVGQMNEQFF.

The chain employs TRBV7-9 and TRBJ2-3; D is ambiguous. This CDR3 has 17 amino acids. Germline CDR1 and CDR2: SEHNR and FQNEAQ (reference sequence). The V and J ends lost 5 bases and 3 bases respectively, with 21 bases between them. The CDR3 coding sequence is TGTGCCAGCAGCCCAATACCCACATTTAGGGATACAGATACGCAGTATTTT. It is translated as CASSPIPTFRDTDTQYF.

CDR3 region: CASSLVRGRTQYF. CDR3 nucleotide sequence: TGCGCCAGCAGCTTGGTGCGGGGGCGGACCCAGTACTTC. V gene TRBV5-1 combines with J gene TRBJ2-5; tentatively, D is TRBD2 (7 bases). V lost 0 bases, J lost 7 bases, and 10 bases lay in between. Germline V gene data show CDR1 as SGHRS and CDR2 as YFSETQ. This CDR3 region has 13 residues.

This clone is a singleton in its sample. Here the CDR3 DNA reads TGCGCCAGCAGCGGGACTCCAGATACGCAGTATTTT. It yields the protein CASSGTPDTQYF. The V gene is TRBV5-1, the J gene TRBJ2-3, with a tentative D call TRBD2 (6 bases). With 4 bases removed from V and 4 bases from J, the gap between germline ends came to 7 bases. The germline V gene has CDR1 SGHRS and CDR2 YFSETQ. The CDR3 runs 12 residues.

The chain combines TRBV19 with TRBJ1-5; 9 nucleotides agree with TRBD1. With 10 bases clipped from V and 7 bases from J, the junction kept 11 bases outside the gene matches. The CDR3 extends over 14 amino acids. Germline V CDR1 and CDR2: LNHDA, SQIVND (reference sequence). Here the CDR3 DNA reads TGTGCCACGTATTCCGGGACAGGGTGGCAGCCCCAGCATTTT. It translates to CATYSGTGWQPQHF.

This sequence joins TRBV27 and TRBJ2-3, with D possibly matching TRBD1 (6 bases). The CDR3 is 15 residues long. Trimming took off 8 bases at V and 0 bases at J, with 15 bases between the two ends. Germline loops: CDR1 MNHEY, CDR2 SMNVEV (reference sequence). For the CDR3, the DNA is TGTGCCAGCGTGGAGGTAGGGGGTAGCACAGATACGCAGTATTTT. It translates to CASVEVGGSTDTQYF.

This sequence joins TRBV7-9 and TRBJ2-7; TRBD2 is a possible D gene (5 bases). Germline loops: CDR1 SEHNR, CDR2 FQNEAQ (reference sequence). The CDR3 is made up of 16 amino acids. The ends were cut back, 2 bases at V and 1 base at J, with 15 bases in the middle. CDR3 residues: CASSLRTPKGSYEQYF. The CDR3 DNA reads as TGTGCCAGCAGCTTAAGGACTCCTAAGGGATCCTACGAGCAGTACTTC.

The CDR3 is CASSGGNVGTYEQYF. The CDR3 DNA reads as TGTGCCAGTAGTGGAGGGAATGTAGGGACCTACGAGCAGTACTTC. V gene TRBV19 combines with J gene TRBJ2-7; perhaps TRBD2 as D (6 bases). V lost 5 bases and J lost 2, with 16 bases in between. Germline V lookup: CDR1 LNHDA, CDR2 SQIVND (reference sequence). The CDR3 covers 15 residues.

The chain links TRBV9 to TRBJ2-2; 11 bases match TRBD2. This CDR3 is 15 amino acids long. The V gene end was trimmed by 3 bases and the J gene end by 4 bases; junction bases not matched to a gene: 2. Germline CDR1 reads SGDLS; CDR2 reads YYNGEE. The CDR3 sequence: CASSATSGGTGELFF. Written as DNA, the CDR3 is TGTGCCAGCAGCGCCACTAGCGGGGGCACCGGGGAGCTGTTTTTT.

In its sample, this clone was seen a few times. The DNA for the CDR3 is TGTGCCAGCAGCTTGTTGATTCAGGGAAGCTCCTACGAGCAGTACTTC. Its translation is CASSLLIQGSSYEQYF. The gene calls are TRBV5-5 and TRBJ2-7; tentatively, D is TRBD1 (5 bases). Per germline, CDR1 SGHKS and CDR2 YYEKEE (reference sequence). CDR3 length: 16 amino acids. Trimming took off 1 base at V and 0 bases at J, with 14 bases between the two ends.

The chain combines TRBV6-5 with TRBJ1-1; D gene ambiguous. This CDR3 contains 12 residues. Trimming removed 6 bases at V and 3 bases at J, with 8 bases between. Germline-derived CDR1 and CDR2 are MNHEY and SVGAGI. CDR3 loop: CASRNLYTEAFF. CDR3 sequence (DNA): TGTGCCAGCAGAAACTTGTACACTGAAGCTTTCTTT.

This rearrangement joins TRBV5-4 to TRBJ2-2, with 8 bases lining up with TRBD1. This CDR3 comprises 18 residues. Germline trimming cut 3 bases from V and 0 bases from J; bases unmatched to any gene: 10. Germline V CDR1 and CDR2: SGHNT, YYREEE (reference sequence). In DNA form, the CDR3 reads TGTGCCAGCAGCTCGAGAGTCAGGGGGCGAGCGAACACCGGGGAGCTGTTTTTT. Protein: CASSSRVRGRANTGELFF.

The chain couples TRBV9 to TRBJ2-7; 9 nucleotides line up with TRBD2. The trim removed 0 bases at V and 3 bases at J, leaving 4 bases unmatched. In germline, CDR1 is SGDLS, CDR2 YYNGEE. This CDR3 region has 15 residues. CDR3 sequence (DNA): TGTGCCAGCAGCGTAGGTGATAGCGGGAGCTACGAGCAGTACTTC. This gives the protein CASSVGDSGSYEQYF.

This clone was found once. Written as DNA, the CDR3 is TGTGCCAGCAGCTTAGATCGGGGACAGGGGGGCGGCTACACCTTC. It specifies CASSLDRGQGGGYTF. The chain carries TRBV11-2 and TRBJ1-2; TRBD1 matches at 11 bases. J was trimmed by 8 bases and V by 0 bases; bases with no gene match: 5. The CDR3 has 15 residues. Germline-derived CDR1 and CDR2 are SGHAT and FQNNGV. Complete variable domain (other parts from reference TRBV11-2 and TRBJ1-2): EAGVAQSPRYKIIEKRQSVAFWCNPISGHATLYWYQQILGQGPKLLIQFQNNGVVDDSQLPKDRFSAERLKGVDSTLKIQPAKLEDSAVYLCASSLDRGQGGGYTFGSGTRLTVV.

The rearrangement joins TRBV5-1 to TRBJ2-3; 7 nucleotides match TRBD1. The ends lost 4 bases at V and 6 bases at J; junction bases unmatched: 8. The CDR3 loop spans 14 amino acids. Germline CDR1 SGHRS, CDR2 YFSETQ. CDR3 sequence reads: CASSAGTARDTQYF. DNA for the CDR3: TGCGCCAGCAGCGCCGGGACAGCCAGGGATACGCAGTATTTT.

V gene TRBV6-5 combines with J gene TRBJ2-1; 13 bases align to TRBD2. CDR1 MNHEY and CDR2 SVGAGI come from the germline V gene. The CDR3 contains 15 residues. J was trimmed by 6 bases and V by 4 bases; bases with no gene match: 3. The DNA for the CDR3 is TGTGCCAGCAGTTTTACTAGCGGGGGGGCCAATGAGCAGTTCTTC. As protein: CASSFTSGGANEQFF.

This chain connects TRBV10-3 to TRBJ1-6; D perhaps matches TRBD1 (5 bases). This CDR3 is built from 13 residues. Germline-derived CDR1 and CDR2 are ENHRY and SYGVKD. Trimming stripped 5 bases from V and 14 bases from J, with 16 bases between. This CDR3 is CAISPPDGGSLHF. Here the CDR3 DNA reads TGTGCCATCAGTCCCCCGGACGGGGGGTCCCTCCACTTT.

This chain connects TRBV10-3 to TRBJ2-7; tentatively, D is TRBD1 (7 bases). The V end was cut by 6 bases, the J end by 6 bases, with 15 bases between. CDR1 and CDR2 (germline): ENHRY, SYGVKD. The CDR3 has 13 amino acids. CDR3 sequence reads: CAIRTAGGSEQYF. CDR3 sequence (DNA): TGTGCCATCAGGACAGCAGGGGGGAGCGAGCAGTACTTC.

The DNA of the CDR3 is TGTGCCAGCAGCGCCCGGGAGCGGTTCAGCAATCAGCCCCAGCATTTT. Its protein product is CASSARERFSNQPQHF. This rearrangement joins TRBV7-8 to TRBJ1-5; no firm D call. This CDR3 contains 16 residues. The V end lost 5 bases, the J end lost 1 base, and 15 bases lay between the germline ends. Per the germline V gene, CDR1 is SGHVS and CDR2 is FQNEAQ.

This clone was seen just once. The V and J genes are TRBV15 and TRBJ1-5; tentatively, D is TRBD1 (5 bases). The germline V gene has CDR1 LNHNV and CDR2 YYDKDF (reference sequence). Trimming shortened V by 0 bases and J by 6 bases, and 18 bases separated the two germline ends. This CDR3 is built from 17 residues. CDR3 region: CATSREWEGLPAQPQHF. As DNA, the CDR3 is TGTGCCACCAGCAGAGAGTGGGAGGGGCTCCCGGCTCAGCCCCAGCATTTT.

The genes are TRBV7-9 and TRBJ1-6; maybe TRBD1 (6 bases). This CDR3 comprises 14 residues. Between the trimmed V and J ends, which lost 5 bases and 6 bases, there was a span of 11 bases. Per the germline V gene, CDR1 is SEHNR and CDR2 is FQNEAQ (reference sequence). CDR3 protein: CASSADSANSPLHF. The CDR3 DNA sequence: TGTGCCAGCAGCGCGGACAGTGCTAATTCACCCCTCCACTTT.

This chain joins TRBV7-6 and TRBJ2-7; 10 bases agree with TRBD1. The CDR3 has 16 residues. The V gene's germline CDR1 is SGHVS and CDR2 FNYEAQ. With 0 bases clipped from V and 3 bases from J, the junction kept 5 bases outside the gene matches. The CDR3 DNA reads TGTGCCAGCAGCTTAGCGAGACAGGGGGCCGACTACGAGCAGTACTTC. It yields the protein CASSLARQGADYEQYF.

This clone was counted a few times. The V and J genes are TRBV5-1 and TRBJ2-1, with TRBD1 matching 8 bases. The V gene's germline CDR1 is SGHRS and CDR2 YFSETQ. The V gene end was trimmed by 2 bases and the J gene end by 3 bases; junction bases not matched to a gene: 4. The CDR3 loop spans 15 amino acids. In DNA form, the CDR3 reads TGCGCCAGCAGCTTCGGTGGACAGGGCTACAATGAGCAGTTCTTC. Its translation: CASSFGGQGYNEQFF.

This chain uses TRBV6-5 with TRBJ1-5, with TRBD1 identical over 7 bases. CDR1 MNHEY and CDR2 SVGAGI come from the germline V gene. The CDR3 totals 13 residues. With V trimmed by 5 bases and J by 5 bases, 3 bases remained unmatched. The CDR3 DNA is TGTGCCAGCAGTGGGGACAGTTATCAGCCCCAGCATTTT. Amino acids: CASSGDSYQPQHF.

V usage is TRBV5-1 and J usage is TRBJ2-1; D is uncertain. Germline values: CDR1 SGHRS, CDR2 YFSETQ. The V gene lost 4 bases and the J gene lost 9 bases, with 8 bases spanning the gap. CDR3 length: 11 residues. CDR3 coding DNA: TGCGCCAGCAGCGATTCAGCTGAGCAGTTCTTC. As protein: CASSDSAEQFF.

This chain joins TRBV9 and TRBJ1-6, with a possible D match to TRBD1 (5 bases). The V end lost 4 bases, the J end lost 4 bases, and 9 bases lay between the germline ends. Germline CDR1 is SGDLS and CDR2 is YYNGEE. The CDR3 sequence is 14 residues long. The CDR3 region is CASSLGTYNSPLHF. Here the CDR3 DNA reads TGTGCCAGCAGCCTCGGGACGTATAATTCACCCCTCCACTTT.

V usage is TRBV10-3 and J usage is TRBJ2-7; D is uncertain. V shed 5 bases and J shed 0 bases, with 8 bases lying between them. The CDR3 has 13 amino acids. The germline CDR1 and CDR2 sequences are ENHRY and SYGVKD. CDR3 nucleotides: TGTGCCATCAGTAATGAGGACTCCTACGAGCAGTACTTC. Protein product: CAISNEDSYEQYF.

The rearrangement joins TRBV6-5 to TRBJ1-1; D call uncertain. The ends were cut back, 10 bases at V and 1 base at J, with 10 bases in the middle. The germline V gene encodes CDR1 MNHEY and CDR2 SVGAGI. CDR3 size: 12 residues. The CDR3 loop is CATRHENTEAFF. The CDR3 DNA reads as TGTGCCACCCGGCACGAGAACACTGAAGCTTTCTTT.

The chain has TRBV13 and TRBJ2-6, with D possibly matching TRBD1 (6 bases). The germline V and J ends were trimmed by 4 bases and 0 bases, with 13 bases remaining between them. The CDR3 spans 17 residues. Germline-derived CDR1 and CDR2 are PRHDT and FYEKMQ (reference sequence). The CDR3 protein is CASSWRQAHSGANVLTF. CDR3 in DNA: TGTGCCAGCAGCTGGCGACAGGCACACTCTGGGGCCAACGTCCTGACTTTC.